This T cell receptor beta chain comes out of a study of blood T cell repertoires in COVID-19. Overall study context: Sources were T cells, B-cell-depleted T cells, or PBMCs; the material itself was cDNA or gDNA.

Data came from immunoSEQ multiplex PCR; TCRdb stores just in-frame clones and leaves some out. The sample lists 150,000 or so clones, about 87% occurring once. In its sample, this clone was seen once. This sequence originates from a woman aged 45-65 years with acute or convalescent COVID-19. Source material: peripheral blood.

CDR3 protein: CASSQDRGTETYGYTF. In DNA, the CDR3 is TGCGCCAGCAGCCAAGATCGAGGCACTGAGACCTATGGCTACACCTTC. The rearrangement uses TRBV4-3 and TRBJ1-2; D is unclear. The CDR3 has 16 residues. V shed 0 bases and J shed 4 bases, with 15 bases lying between them. Germline V gene lookup returns CDR1 LGHNA and CDR2 YSLEER.